This TCR beta chain was captured by sequencing in a study of metastatic and nonmetastatic thyroid tumors. This CDR3 has 13 residues. V was clipped by 1 base and J by 2 bases, with 5 bases between them. Per germline, CDR1 SGHTA and CDR2 FQGNSA. In the original analysis: A classifier for distant metastasis in papillary thyroid cancer was constructed using CDR3 differences observed across clinicopathological groups. TCRdb re-called clones from the PCR reads using MiXCR. TCRdb, not the original authors, processed these V and J calls. Of 9,500 to 15,000 clones listed, roughly 33% are singletons. None of the patients had undergone any treatment ahead of thyroid surgery.

The chain uses TRBV7-2 and TRBJ1-1; no reliable D call. The source material was tumor tissue. The receptor was isolated from a female donor with papillary thyroid cancer or a benign thyroid nodule (not recorded which). Some clones in this sample may be carry-over from other donors' samples. CDR3 bases: TGTGCCAGCAGCTTAGAACTCAACACTGAAGCTTTCTTT. Its protein product is CASSLELNTEAFF. Together with reference TRBV7-2 and TRBJ1-1, the CDR3 gives the full variable domain: GAGVSQSPSNKVTEKGKDVELRCDPISGHTALYWYRQSLGQGLEFLIYFQGNSAPDKSGLPSDRFSAERTGGSVSTLTIQRTQQEDSAVYLCASSLELNTEAFFGQGTRLTVV.